A selection of T cell receptor beta chains follows, all from one sample in a study of T cell repertoires in cytomegalovirus infection. These receptors have no identified antigens. TCRdb recomputed calls from the reads with MiXCR, one row per CDR3 protein. The data hold some 940,000 distinct CDR3 sequences, with roughly 30% observed a single time. Sequencing used cultured CD8+ T cells from PBMCs, obtained from culture after CMV antigen stimulation. The source is a human donor in good health (CMV status not recorded). Some clones in this sample may be carry-over from other donors' samples. Each CDR3 is given with its conserved first and last residue. D genes are given only for firm matches. Size is stated for part of the rows, as once, few or many counts, or as a class when the clone is expanded.

few | TRBJ2-1 | TRBD1 | TRBV6-6 | TGTGCCAGCGGAACCGGGACAGTTTACAATGAGCAGTTCTTC | CASGTGTVYNEQFF
few | TRBJ1-3 | NA | TRBV6-5 | TGTGCCAGCAGTTCTCCTCGGAACTCTGGAAACACCATATATTTT | CASSSPRNSGNTIYF
NA | TRBJ1-6 | NA | TRBV2 | TGTGCCAGCAGTACAGGGTGGTCCTATAATTCACCCCTCCACTTT | CASSTGWSYNSPLHF
NA | TRBJ1-5 | TRBD1 | TRBV7-9 | TGTGCCAGCAGCACCGGGACAGGGGTCCAACAGCCCCAGCATTTT | CASSTGTGVQQPQHF
NA | TRBJ1-4 | NA | TRBV7-2 | TGTGCCAGCAGCTCATTTGGAGAAAGAGGAGGTGAAAAACTGTTTTTT | CASSSFGERGGEKLFF
few | TRBJ2-3 | NA | TRBV6-2/TRBV6-3 | TGTGCCAGCAGTTCGCTGGGATTTGAGGGCACAGATACGCAGTATTTT | CASSSLGFEGTDTQYF
once | TRBJ2-1 | NA | TRBV13 | TGCGCCAGCAGCCACACAGGGAGGGAGCAGTTCTTC | CASSHTGREQFF
NA | TRBJ1-1 | NA | TRBV7-4 | TGTGCCAGCAGCACGCCCGACCTGGGGATCACTGAAGCTCTCTTT | CASSTPDLGITEALF
few | TRBJ2-7 | TRBD2 | TRBV5-4 | TGTGCCAGCAGCTTGGCCGCGGGGGGTTCCTACGAGCAGTACTTC | CASSLAAGGSYEQYF
once | TRBJ1-2 | TRBD1 | TRBV6-8 | TGTGCCAGCACCGGGACAGCCCGCCTGGGGTACTATGGCTACACCTTC | CASTGTARLGYYGYTF
many | TRBJ2-5 | TRBD1 | TRBV7-2 | TGTGCCAGCAGCCCCCACAGGGGCAGGGAAGAGACCCAGTACTTC | CASSPHRGREETQYF
NA | TRBJ2-7 | TRBD2 | TRBV6-2/TRBV6-3 | TGTGCCAGCAGTGAAATCAATCTAGCGGGGCCCTACGAGCAGTACTTC | CASSEINLAGPYEQYF
NA | TRBJ1-2 | NA | TRBV27 | TGTGCCAGCAGAGCCGGGGGCGGAGTCCTCTGTACCTTC | CASRAGGGVLCTF
NA | TRBJ2-5 | TRBD1 | TRBV7-9 | TGTGCCAGCTGCCCGGGACAGGGAATTTTAGAGACCCAGTACTTC | CASCPGQGILETQYF
NA | TRBJ2-3 | NA | TRBV10-2 | TGCGCCAGCAGTGAGTCGTCGGGGGCGAGAGATACGCAGTATTTT | CASSESSGARDTQYF
many | TRBJ1-1 | NA | TRBV7-8 | TGTGCCAGCAGCATATACAGGGTTAGTGGCACTGAAGCTTTCTTT | CASSIYRVSGTEAFF
NA | TRBJ1-1 | NA | TRBV10-3 | TGTGCCATCAGCCAGACAGGGAACACTGAAGCTTTCTTT | CAISQTGNTEAFF
NA | TRBJ1-1 | NA | TRBV7-9 | TGTGCCGGAGGGGAGATGAACACTGAAGCTTTCTTT | CAGGEMNTEAFF
NA | TRBJ2-5 | TRBD1 | TRBV5-6 | TGTGCCAGCAGCTCAGGGACAGGGGGGACCCAGTACTTC | CASSSGTGGTQYF
NA | TRBJ1-3 | TRBD1 | TRBV15 | TGTGCCACCAGCAGAGATCGGACAGGGGCAAATGCGGCTGGAAACACCATATATTTT | CATSRDRTGANAAGNTIYF
few | TRBJ1-5 | NA | TRBV5-1 | TGCGCCAGCAGCTTGGCGGGGTATGGCAATCAGCCCCAGCATTTT | CASSLAGYGNQPQHF
NA | TRBJ1-5 | NA | TRBV9 | TGTGCCAGCAGCGCCGAAGGAAGGAGCAATCAGCCCCAGCATTTT | CASSAEGRSNQPQHF